The 22 T cell receptor beta chains below were found in one sample sequenced in a study of T cells in Graves' hyperthyroidism and ophthalmopathy. The CDR3 regions of TCR beta were amplified from RNA transcripts. With the HTBI primer set, the TCR CDR3 went through a first round of RT-PCR. Each CDR3 protein gets one entry after TCRdb re-called the multiplex PCR reads with MiXCR. The sample lists some 500,000 distinct CDR3 sequences; 13% to 15% were seen once. Sequencing input: blood. The receptors shown here come from a woman under 30 with Graves' hyperthyroidism.

This clonotype was recorded a few times. The chain combines TRBV19 with TRBJ1-3; D gene unclear. The CDR3 has 14 amino acids. Trimming removed 6 bases at V and 6 bases at J, with 15 bases between. Germline loops: CDR1 LNHDA, CDR2 SQIVND (reference sequence). CDR3 sequence: CASRTAWTPNTIYF. CDR3 nucleotides: TGTGCCAGTAGAACCGCCTGGACTCCAAACACCATATATTTT.

In regard to this clonotype: A read error may account for a junction end that differs from germline. The genes are TRBV2 and TRBJ2-1, with 10 bases matching TRBD2. The CDR3 contains 17 residues. Germline CDR1 reads SNHLY; CDR2 reads FYNNEI. CDR3 coding DNA: TGTGCCATCAGTCCACATATAGCGGGAGGTACTTACAATGAGCAGTTCTTC. Protein sequence: CAISPHIAGGTYNEQFF.

The V and J genes are TRBV29-1 and TRBJ1-2; 8 bases align to TRBD1. This CDR3 is built from 15 residues. The germline V gene has CDR1 SQVTM and CDR2 ANQGSEA. J lost 2 bases, V lost 7 bases, and 12 bases had no gene match. CDR3 sequence reads: CSARRSDRANYGYTF. CDR3 DNA: TGCAGCGCCCGAAGGTCGGACAGGGCGAACTATGGCTACACCTTC. Looking up the rest from reference TRBV29-1 and TRBJ1-2 gives the full variable domain: SAVISQKPSRDICQRGTSLTIQCQVDSQVTMMFWYRQQPGQSLTLIATANQGSEATYESGFVIDKFPISRPNLTFSTLTVSNMSPEDSSIYLCSARRSDRANYGYTFGSGTRLTVV.

The table lists this clonotype with many counts. V is TRBV10-3 and J is TRBJ1-2; D is uncertain. Germline loops: CDR1 ENHRY, CDR2 SYGVKD. The CDR3 covers 13 residues. The ends were cut back, 3 bases at V and 2 bases at J, with 7 bases in the middle. CDR3 amino acids: CAISERQNYGYTF. The CDR3 nucleotides read TGTGCCATCAGTGAAAGGCAAAACTATGGCTACACCTTC.

This clonotype appeared many times. The J gene is TRBJ2-3, the V gene TRBV7-3; 10 bases line up with TRBD1. The CDR3 runs 17 residues. Germline CDR1 SGHTA, CDR2 FQGTGA. The J segment lost 2 bases and the V segment lost 5 bases, leaving 10 bases of the junction unmatched. As DNA, the CDR3 is TGTGCCAGCAGCCCCGGGGACAGGGGATTCTACACAGATACGCAGTATTTT. Translated: CASSPGDRGFYTDTQYF.

This clonotype was detected many times. J is TRBJ1-4 and V is TRBV6-1, with a possible D match to TRBD1 (6 bases). CDR1 MNHNS and CDR2 SASEGT come from the germline V gene. V gave up 7 bases and J gave up 0 bases, with 6 bases separating them. The CDR3 is 13 residues long. CDR3: CASNRATNEKLFF. In DNA, the CDR3 is TGTGCCAGCAACAGGGCAACTAATGAAAAACTGTTTTTT.

The chain carries TRBV11-3 and TRBJ1-1; tentative D call: TRBD1 (5 bases). This CDR3 is 13 amino acids long. V gave up 4 bases and J gave up 7 bases, with 13 bases separating them. The germline V gene encodes CDR1 SGHNT and CDR2 YENEEA. In nucleotides, the CDR3 is TGTGCCAGCAGCTGGGGGGGTAGTGATGAAGCTTTCTTT. Translating gives CASSWGGSDEAFF.

The sample holds many counts of this clonotype. The chain recombines TRBV10-3 with TRBJ2-4, with 9 nucleotides matching TRBD2. Trimming cost V 8 bases and J 0 bases; bases outside gene matches: 20. Germline values: CDR1 ENHRY, CDR2 SYGVKD. This CDR3 region has 20 residues. The CDR3 is CAIAPSVGREGTLAKNIQYF. The DNA of the CDR3 is TGTGCCATCGCCCCCTCGGTGGGGCGGGAGGGTACCCTAGCCAAAAACATTCAGTACTTC.

This chain uses TRBV30 with TRBJ1-2; D remains unclear. The V end was cut by 5 bases, the J end by 4 bases, with 20 bases between. Per germline, CDR1 GTSNPN and CDR2 SVGIG (reference sequence). The CDR3 has 15 residues. CDR3 amino acids: CAWVPPAGYSYGYTF. The CDR3, as DNA: TGTGCCTGGGTACCCCCGGCAGGCTACAGCTATGGCTACACCTTC.

This clonotype was picked up many times. V is TRBV13 and J is TRBJ1-5; D unresolved. Trimming removed 0 bases from V and 3 bases from J, with 12 bases in between. Germline V gives CDR1 PRHDT, CDR2 FYEKMQ (reference sequence). The length of the CDR3 is 16 residues. The CDR3 DNA reads TGTGCCAGCAGCTTAGGCCCTGGGAGGTTCAATCAGCCCCAGCATTTT. Translated: CASSLGPGRFNQPQHF.

This clonotype has a handful of counts. At one of its ends the junction is not consistent with the germline gene, which may arise from a read error. CDR3 bases: TGCAGTGCTAGAGATGTTAGCGGGAAGACCTACAATGAGCAGCTCTTC. It codes for CSARDVSGKTYNEQLF. V is TRBV20-1 and J is TRBJ2-1, with 8 nucleotides matching TRBD2. This CDR3 has 16 residues. Looked up from germline, CDR1 is DFQATT and CDR2 is SNEGSKA (reference sequence).

This clonotype was observed at least ten times. The chain uses TRBV10-3 and TRBJ2-3; 7 bases agree with TRBD2. Looked up from germline, CDR1 is ENHRY and CDR2 is SYGVKD. The V gene end was trimmed by 4 bases and the J gene end by 4 bases; junction bases not matched to a gene: 11. This CDR3 contains 16 residues. CDR3 bases: TGTGCCATCAGTGTCCGGGACTACCCGCTCCCAGATACGCAGTATTTT. Protein: CAISVRDYPLPDTQYF.

This clonotype was counted at least ten times. This rearrangement joins TRBV12-3 or TRBV12-4 to TRBJ1-5; D perhaps matches TRBD1 (5 bases). Between the trimmed V and J ends, which lost 10 bases and 9 bases, there was a span of 16 bases. The CDR3 is 12 residues long. DNA for the CDR3: TGTGCCACCCGGGGGGAGTTGGGGCCCCAGCATTTT. Encoded protein: CATRGELGPQHF.

There are many counts of this clonotype. This chain connects TRBV5-5 to TRBJ2-6; D is ambiguous. Trimming left V 0 bases short and J 0 bases short, with 4 bases between. The germline V gene has CDR1 SGHKS and CDR2 YYEKEE (reference sequence). This CDR3 is 15 amino acids long. CDR3 amino acids: CASSLGISGANVLTF. CDR3 bases: TGTGCCAGCAGCTTGGGGATCTCTGGGGCCAACGTCCTGACTTTC.

This clonotype was seen ten or more times. This chain joins TRBV10-3 and TRBJ1-2; tentative D call: TRBD1 (6 bases). This CDR3 region has 14 residues. V dropped 4 bases and J dropped 8 bases, with 17 bases sitting between them. Germline loops: CDR1 ENHRY, CDR2 SYGVKD. The CDR3 loop reads CAISAPTGRDGYTF. As DNA, the CDR3 is TGTGCCATCAGTGCCCCAACAGGGAGAGACGGCTACACCTTC.

The V call is TRBV6-1, the J call TRBJ2-7; D call uncertain. V was cut by 8 bases and J by 4 bases, with 9 bases left in between. The CDR3 loop spans 11 amino acids. Germline V lookup: CDR1 MNHNS, CDR2 SASEGT. The CDR3, as DNA: TGTGCCAGCGGGATGGGATACGAGCAGTACTTC. Encoded protein: CASGMGYEQYF.

This clonotype was recorded at least ten times. The chain is built from TRBV27 and TRBJ2-7, with D perhaps assigned TRBD1 or TRBD2 (5 bases each). Trimming left V 0 bases short and J 2 bases short, with 14 bases between. The germline gives CDR1 MNHEY, CDR2 SMNVEV (reference sequence). The CDR3 has 16 residues. CDR3 sequence reads: CASSLSLGTSAYEQYF. The CDR3 DNA is TGTGCCAGCAGTTTATCCCTCGGGACGTCAGCCTACGAGCAGTACTTC.

This clonotype was seen more than once but under ten times. This sequence joins TRBV9 and TRBJ2-3; 10 bases fit TRBD2. Germline V gives CDR1 SGDLS, CDR2 YYNGEE. There are 19 residues in the CDR3. After removal of 0 bases from V and 2 bases from J, the junction contained 12 bases not matched to a gene. The CDR3 DNA reads TGTGCCAGCAGCGTAGTCCCGGGACTAGCGCTCCTCACCACAGATACGCAGTATTTT. Its protein is CASSVVPGLALLTTDTQYF.

The rearrangement uses TRBV13 and TRBJ2-3, with TRBD1 matching over 10 bases. With 1 base clipped from V and 3 bases from J, the junction kept 13 bases outside the gene matches. Germline loops: CDR1 PRHDT, CDR2 FYEKMQ (reference sequence). This CDR3 is built from 19 residues. CDR3: CASSLEGDRGLTRTDTQYF. The CDR3 DNA reads TGTGCCAGCAGCTTAGAGGGCGACAGGGGGCTCACTAGAACAGATACGCAGTATTTT. Based on the CDR3 plus reference TRBV13 and TRBJ2-3, the full variable domain is AAGVIQSPRHLIKEKRETATLKCYPIPRHDTVYWYQQGPGQDPQFLISFYEKMQSDKGSIPDRFSAQQFSDYHSELNMSSLELGDSALYFCASSLEGDRGLTRTDTQYFGPGTRLTVL.

The rearrangement uses TRBV7-2 and TRBJ2-1; 15 bases are a match to TRBD2. Germline CDR1 reads SGHTA; CDR2 reads FQGNSA. Trimming at V came to 5 bases and at J to 10 bases, leaving 9 bases not matched to a gene. The CDR3 spans 16 residues. The CDR3 region is CASSPRTSGRAKEQFF. In DNA, the CDR3 is TGTGCCAGCAGCCCCCGGACTAGCGGGAGGGCCAAGGAGCAGTTCTTC.

Concerning this clonotype itself: Just one base apart from a much larger clone, this may be a read error. As the CDR3 is not closed by the conserved phenylalanine or tryptophan, this likely results from a read error. The chain recombines TRBV15 with TRBJ1-2; 8 positions match TRBD1. This CDR3 spans 19 amino acids. Germline CDR1 reads LNHNV; CDR2 reads YYDKDF (reference sequence). The V segment lost 0 bases and the J segment 1 base; nucleotides outside the gene matches: 13. The CDR3, as DNA: TGTGCCACCAGCAGAGATGGAGGGACAGGCCGTCTACTTAACTATGGCTACACCTCC. Amino acids: CATSRDGGTGRLLNYGYTS.

V is TRBV3-1 and J is TRBJ2-5; 7 bases fit TRBD2. Germline assignment: CDR1 LGHDT and CDR2 YNNKEL (reference sequence). The CDR3 runs to 16 residues. The J segment lost 7 bases and the V segment lost 1 base, leaving 12 bases of the junction unmatched. Here the CDR3 reads CASSQGEGLEGVTQYF. The CDR3 DNA is TGTGCCAGCAGCCAAGGTGAAGGACTAGAGGGAGTGACCCAGTACTTC.